The 9 T cell receptor beta chains below were found in one sample sequenced in a study of cytomegalovirus exposure and HLA in healthy donors. Both 60 Vbeta primers and 13 Jbeta primers went into the PCR. The protocol was immunoSEQ multiplex PCR, while the TCRdb copy is restricted to in-frame clones and leaves out a portion. The data contain 100,000 or so clones, over 60% of them seen just once; the ten biggest clones take up more than 5%. Sequences were obtained from PBMCs. The receptors come from a man aged 25-40 years in good health and CMV-seropositive.

This rearrangement joins TRBV7-9 to TRBJ1-1; unclear D gene. Trimming stripped 2 bases from V and 0 bases from J, with 10 bases between. The CDR3 totals 15 residues. Looked up from germline, CDR1 is SEHNR and CDR2 is FQNEAQ (reference sequence). For the CDR3, the DNA is TGTGCCAGCAGCTTACTGGCCTCCATGAACACTGAAGCTTTCTTT. Residues: CASSLLASMNTEAFF.

The rearrangement joins TRBV7-2 to TRBJ1-4, with 7 positions matching TRBD1. Unmatched junction bases numbered 8, after V lost 5 bases and J lost 8 bases. CDR1 and CDR2 (germline): SGHTA, FQGNSA. This CDR3 is built from 14 residues. CDR3 amino acids: CASSPRDSGEKLFF. The DNA for the CDR3 is TGTGCCAGCAGCCCTAGGGACAGTGGGGAAAAACTGTTTTTT.

This clone was found a few times. The chain has TRBV6-5 and TRBJ2-3; maybe TRBD2 (6 bases). There are 16 residues in the CDR3. The germline gives CDR1 MNHEY, CDR2 SVGAGI. The V and J ends lost 2 bases and 1 base respectively, with 13 bases between them. Written as DNA, the CDR3 is TGTGCCAGCAGTTACCCCGGAGGGTCAGGCACAGATACGCAGTATTTT. Amino acid sequence: CASSYPGGSGTDTQYF.

The chain carries TRBV5-5 and TRBJ1-1; 11 bases align to TRBD1. Trimming cost V 6 bases and J 7 bases; bases outside gene matches: 8. CDR1 is SGHKS, CDR2 YYEKEE, per germline (reference sequence). The CDR3 runs to 14 residues. CDR3 bases: TGTGCCAGCACGCCGGGACAGGGGGTCTTTGAAGCTTTCTTT. Its translation: CASTPGQGVFEAFF.

V is TRBV30 and J is TRBJ2-7; D is perhaps TRBD1 (6 bases). The germline gives CDR1 GTSNPN, CDR2 SVGIG (reference sequence). The CDR3 consists of 11 residues. Trimming stripped 7 bases from V and 3 bases from J, with 10 bases between. DNA for the CDR3: TGTGCCTTACAGGGCCACTACGAGCAGTACTTC. The encoded protein is CALQGHYEQYF.

J is TRBJ2-7 and V is TRBV6-6, with TRBD1 matching 7 bases. J was trimmed by 3 bases and V by 1 base; bases with no gene match: 3. Germline CDR1 MNHNY, CDR2 SVGAGI (reference sequence). CDR3 length: 14 amino acids. The CDR3 DNA reads TGTGCCAGCAGTTACTTCCGGGACAGCTACGAGCAGTACTTC. This gives the protein CASSYFRDSYEQYF.

CDR3 sequence (DNA): TGTGCCAGCAGTTGGGGACAGGGGGCCGATGAGCAGTTCTTC. Its protein is CASSWGQGADEQFF. The chain links TRBV6-5 to TRBJ2-1, with 12 bases matching TRBD1. Germline CDR1 and CDR2: MNHEY and SVGAGI. The CDR3 covers 14 residues. V was clipped by 4 bases and J by 8 bases; unmatched bases: 3.

This clone showed up just once. The rearrangement joins TRBV11-2 to TRBJ2-1; maybe TRBD2 (6 bases). Trimming took 5 bases from V and 0 from J, leaving 11 bases between them. The V gene's germline CDR1 is SGHAT and CDR2 FQNNGV. The CDR3 runs 15 residues. Here the CDR3 reads CASSPSGLSYNEQFF. Written as DNA, the CDR3 is TGTGCCAGCAGCCCAAGCGGGCTCTCCTACAATGAGCAGTTCTTC.

This clone has just one count. The chain links TRBV6-6 to TRBJ2-7; possibly TRBD2 for D (5 bases). The V gene's germline CDR1 is MNHNY and CDR2 SVGAGI (reference sequence). The CDR3 is 12 amino acids. Trimming stripped 5 bases from V and 6 bases from J, with 11 bases between. As DNA, the CDR3 is TGTGCCAGCAGTAGGGCGGGTGGCGAGCAGTACGTC. Translating gives CASSRAGGEQYV.